This TCR beta chain was documented in a study of early T cells in non-severe SARS-CoV-2 infection. The wider study: Chains from this unsorted whole-blood bulk RNA could not be paired.

Germline assignment: CDR1 SEHNR and CDR2 FQNEAQ (reference sequence). This CDR3 has 15 amino acids. With 5 bases clipped from V and 4 bases from J, the junction kept 8 bases outside the gene matches. The study's findings and limits: Anti-spike CD8 responses were favored in VDJdb matching, and private and CD4 specificities were missed.

In its sample, this clonotype was seen many times. Its antigen is still unknown. Individual cDNA molecules were tagged with unique molecular identifiers, the study reported. Each CDR3 protein gets one entry after TCRdb re-called the 5' RACE reads with MiXCR. The table includes about 68,000 distinct CDR3 sequences, roughly 11% detected once. The chain links TRBV7-9 to TRBJ1-2, with 9 bases identical to TRBD1. Input material: whole blood. The receptor was isolated from an adult who was a healthcare worker with PCR-confirmed SARS-CoV-2 infection or an uninfected control (not recorded which). CDR3 DNA: TGTGCCAGCAGCCGCTGGACAGGGGATGGCTATGGCTACACCTTC. Amino acid sequence: CASSRWTGDGYGYTF.